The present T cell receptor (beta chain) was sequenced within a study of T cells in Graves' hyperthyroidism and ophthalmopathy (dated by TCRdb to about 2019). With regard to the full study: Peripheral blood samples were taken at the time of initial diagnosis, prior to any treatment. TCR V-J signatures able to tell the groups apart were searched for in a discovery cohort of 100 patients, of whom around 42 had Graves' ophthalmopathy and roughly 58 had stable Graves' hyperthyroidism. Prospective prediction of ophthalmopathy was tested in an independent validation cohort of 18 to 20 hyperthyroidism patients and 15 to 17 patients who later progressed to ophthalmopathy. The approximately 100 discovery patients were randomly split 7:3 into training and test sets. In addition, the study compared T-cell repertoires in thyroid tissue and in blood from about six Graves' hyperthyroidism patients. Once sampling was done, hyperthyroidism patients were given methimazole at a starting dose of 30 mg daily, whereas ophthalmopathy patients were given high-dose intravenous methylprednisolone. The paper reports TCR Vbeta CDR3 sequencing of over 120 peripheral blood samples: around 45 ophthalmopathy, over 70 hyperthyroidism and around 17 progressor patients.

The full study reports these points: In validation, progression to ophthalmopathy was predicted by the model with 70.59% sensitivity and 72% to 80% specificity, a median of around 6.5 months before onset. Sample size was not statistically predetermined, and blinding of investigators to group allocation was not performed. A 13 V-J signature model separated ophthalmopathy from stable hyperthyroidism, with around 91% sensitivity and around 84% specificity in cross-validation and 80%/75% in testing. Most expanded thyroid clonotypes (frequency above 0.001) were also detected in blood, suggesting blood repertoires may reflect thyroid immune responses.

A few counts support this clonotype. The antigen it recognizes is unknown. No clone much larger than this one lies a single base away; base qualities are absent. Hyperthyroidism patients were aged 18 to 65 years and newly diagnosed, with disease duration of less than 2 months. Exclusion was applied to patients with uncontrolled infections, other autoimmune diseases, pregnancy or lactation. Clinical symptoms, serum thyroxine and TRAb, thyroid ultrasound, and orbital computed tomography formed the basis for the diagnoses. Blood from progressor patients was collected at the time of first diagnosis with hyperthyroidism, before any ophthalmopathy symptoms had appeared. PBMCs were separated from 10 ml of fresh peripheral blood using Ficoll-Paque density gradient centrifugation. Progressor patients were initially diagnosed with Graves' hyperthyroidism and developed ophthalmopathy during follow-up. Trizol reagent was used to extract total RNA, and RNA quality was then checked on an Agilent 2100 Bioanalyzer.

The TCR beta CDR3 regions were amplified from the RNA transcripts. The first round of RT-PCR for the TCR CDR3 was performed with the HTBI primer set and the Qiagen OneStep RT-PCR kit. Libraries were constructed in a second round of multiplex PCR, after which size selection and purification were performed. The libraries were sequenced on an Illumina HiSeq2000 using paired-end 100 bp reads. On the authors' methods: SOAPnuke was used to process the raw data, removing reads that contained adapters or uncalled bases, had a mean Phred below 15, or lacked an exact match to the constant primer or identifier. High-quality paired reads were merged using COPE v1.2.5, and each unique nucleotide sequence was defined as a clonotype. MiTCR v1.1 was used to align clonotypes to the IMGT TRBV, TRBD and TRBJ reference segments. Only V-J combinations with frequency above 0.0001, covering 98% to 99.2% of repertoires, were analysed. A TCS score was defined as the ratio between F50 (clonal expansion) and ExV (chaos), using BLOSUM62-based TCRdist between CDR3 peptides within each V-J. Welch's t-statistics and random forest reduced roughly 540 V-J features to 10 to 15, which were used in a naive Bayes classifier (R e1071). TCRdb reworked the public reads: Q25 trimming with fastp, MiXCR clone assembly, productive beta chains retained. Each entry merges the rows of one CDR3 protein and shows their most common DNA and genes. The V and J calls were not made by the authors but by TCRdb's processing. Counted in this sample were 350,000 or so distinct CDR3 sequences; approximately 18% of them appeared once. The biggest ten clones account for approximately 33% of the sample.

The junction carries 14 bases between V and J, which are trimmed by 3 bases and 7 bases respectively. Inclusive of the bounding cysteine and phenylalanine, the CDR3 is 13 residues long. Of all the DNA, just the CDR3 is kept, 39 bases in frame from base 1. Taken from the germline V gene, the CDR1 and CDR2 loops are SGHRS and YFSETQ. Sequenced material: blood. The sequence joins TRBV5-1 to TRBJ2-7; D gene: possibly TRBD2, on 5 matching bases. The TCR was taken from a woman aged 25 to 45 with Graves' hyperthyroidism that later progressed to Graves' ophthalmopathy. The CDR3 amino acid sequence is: CASSSQDFTEQYF. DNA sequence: TGCGCCAGCAGCTCGCAGGACTTTACAGAGCAGTACTTC.